The source of this TCR beta chain is a study of neurological immune-mediated disorders. At the level of the study: The roughly 34 patients with multiple sclerosis comprised some 30 relapsing-remitting cases and 3 secondary progressive cases.

Whole-study results and caveats: The expanded clones of different subjects shared no CDR3 amino acid sequences (suggesting private repertoires in all groups).

As for the cDNA, it was generated by 5'RACE with 10-nucleotide random UMIs. In each sequencing run, over 180 million TCR-beta sequences were generated from 15-18 subjects. TCRdb reprocessed the 5' RACE reads via MiXCR and lists one record per CDR3 protein. The data hold roughly 71,000 distinct CDR3 sequences, with 3.9% observed a single time. This clonotype was recorded many times. Its antigen is unidentified. This CDR3 has 13 amino acids. V lost 3 bases, J lost 4 bases, and 7 bases lay in between. Per the germline V gene, CDR1 is LGHDT and CDR2 is YNNKEL (reference sequence). The TCR comes from a man between 25 and 39 years old with multiple sclerosis. This sequence joins TRBV3-1 and TRBJ2-4, with D perhaps TRBD1 (6 bases). The sequencing input was PBMCs. The CDR3 DNA is TGTGCCAGCAGCCAGGGACAAAAAAACATTCAGTACTTC. It codes for CASSQGQKNIQYF.